The following is a T cell receptor (beta chain) sequence with its context. A minimum of 6 micrograms of total RNA was extracted per sample. This record belongs to a study of blood T cells in healthy people across ages. The germline V and J ends were trimmed by 1 base and 3 bases, with 17 bases remaining between them. CDR1 MNHEY and CDR2 SVGEGT come from the germline V gene. The CDR3 is 17 amino acids. Primed by a sample-barcoded 5' primer and a J-beta primer mix, a second PCR proceeded for 7 to 11 cycles. Each CDR3 protein is one row after TCRdb ran MiXCR on the 5' RACE reads. The table has approximately 600,000 distinct CDR3 sequences, around three fifths seen once.

Sequences were obtained from blood. This clonotype was obtained from a man aged 60-69 years in good health. The rearrangement joins TRBV6-2 or TRBV6-3 to TRBJ2-3; no clear D gene. CDR3 in DNA: TGTGCCAGCAGTTACTACGCCCTCCGTCCCTTTACAGATACGCAGTATTTT. The encoded protein is CASSYYALRPFTDTQYF.